This is a list of T cell receptor beta chains from one sample in a study of glioma-infiltrating T cells. TCRdb re-derived calls from the multiplex PCR reads in MiXCR, one entry per CDR3 protein. Among under 200,000 distinct CDR3 sequences, around 32% were seen once, and the ten largest hold around 21%. Sequencing was performed on glioma tissue, nonneoplastic brain tissue, or PBMCs (not recorded which). Receptor source: a human donor with low-grade glioma or glioblastoma, undergoing nonglioma brain surgery, or in good health (not recorded which). The CDR3 runs from the conserved cysteine through the conserved F or W. Fields, in order: D gene, J gene, V gene, clone size, CDR3 length, CDR3 protein, CDR3 DNA. A D gene is named only where the DNA matches it firmly. The size field is filled for only some rows; it gives once, few, many or a size class.

d_gene: NA
j_gene: TRBJ2-4
v_gene: TRBV29-1
abundance: many
len: 11
CDR3aa: CSVATVDIQYF
CDR3nt: TGCAGCGTTGCTACAGTGGACATTCAGTACTTC

d_gene: NA
j_gene: TRBJ2-3
v_gene: TRBV7-3
abundance: many
len: 15
CDR3aa: CASSPRLATTDTQYF
CDR3nt: TGTGCCAGCAGCCCTAGACTCGCAACCACAGATACGCAGTATTTT

d_gene: TRBD2
j_gene: TRBJ2-7
v_gene: TRBV3-1
abundance: many
len: 16
CDR3aa: CASSSTSGSISYEQYF
CDR3nt: TGTGCCAGCAGCTCGACTAGCGGGAGTATATCCTACGAGCAGTACTTC

d_gene: TRBD2
j_gene: TRBJ2-5
v_gene: TRBV6-1
abundance: many
len: 15
CDR3aa: CASSEASGYQETQYF
CDR3nt: TGTGCCAGCAGTGAGGCTAGCGGTTACCAAGAGACCCAGTACTTC

d_gene: NA
j_gene: TRBJ1-6
v_gene: TRBV14
abundance: few
len: 17
CDR3aa: CASSQRHGTVYNSPLHF
CDR3nt: TGTGCCAGCAGCCAAAGACATGGGACGGTTTATAATTCACCCCTCCACTTT

d_gene: TRBD1
j_gene: TRBJ2-3
v_gene: TRBV29-1
abundance: once
len: 13
CDR3aa: CSVETGGGDTRYF
CDR3nt: TGCAGCGTTGAGACAGGGGGAGGGGATACGCGGTATTTT

d_gene: NA
j_gene: TRBJ1-1
v_gene: TRBV6-2/TRBV6-3
abundance: NA
len: 15
CDR3aa: CASSPEAGIVAEAFF
CDR3nt: TGTGCCAGCAGCCCTGAGGCAGGCATCGTCGCTGAAGCTTTCTTT

d_gene: NA
j_gene: TRBJ1-1
v_gene: TRBV25-1
abundance: many
len: 16
CDR3aa: CASSEYPEQGGTEAFF
CDR3nt: TGTGCCAGCAGTGAATATCCGGAGCAGGGAGGGACTGAAGCTTTCTTT

d_gene: NA
j_gene: TRBJ1-1
v_gene: TRBV5-4
abundance: NA
len: 13
CDR3aa: CASSLSYYTEAFF
CDR3nt: TGTGCCAGCAGCTTGTCTTATTACACTGAAGCTTTCTTT

d_gene: TRBD2
j_gene: TRBJ2-7
v_gene: TRBV6-2/TRBV6-3
abundance: many
len: 16
CDR3aa: CASSRDLAGSSYEQYF
CDR3nt: TGTGCCAGCAGCCGAGACCTAGCGGGAAGCTCCTACGAGCAGTACTTC

d_gene: TRBD2
j_gene: TRBJ2-3
v_gene: TRBV28
abundance: many
len: 15
CDR3aa: CATTEGGRAGDTQYF
CDR3nt: TGTGCCACTACGGAGGGCGGGAGGGCTGGAGATACGCAGTATTTT

d_gene: TRBD2
j_gene: TRBJ2-1
v_gene: TRBV19
abundance: NA
len: 17
CDR3aa: CASSIGHKRGSYNEQFF
CDR3nt: TGTGCCAGTAGTATAGGTCACAAGCGGGGATCCTACAATGAGCAGTTCTTC

d_gene: NA
j_gene: TRBJ2-1
v_gene: TRBV15
abundance: many
len: 13
CDR3aa: CATSPAGTNEQFF
CDR3nt: TGTGCCACCAGCCCAGCAGGTACCAATGAGCAGTTCTTC

d_gene: TRBD2
j_gene: TRBJ2-7
v_gene: TRBV12-3/TRBV12-4
abundance: NA
len: 15
CDR3aa: CASSLAGTRSYEQYF
CDR3nt: TGTGCCAGCAGTTTAGCCGGGACTAGATCCTACGAGCAGTACTTC

d_gene: TRBD2
j_gene: TRBJ2-7
v_gene: TRBV7-9
abundance: few
len: 14
CDR3aa: CASTRLAGVDEQYF
CDR3nt: TGTGCCAGCACTAGGCTAGCGGGAGTGGACGAGCAGTACTTC

d_gene: TRBD1
j_gene: TRBJ1-2
v_gene: TRBV5-1
abundance: many
len: 12
CDR3aa: CASSTQDRSYTF
CDR3nt: TGCGCCAGCAGCACCCAGGACAGGTCCTACACCTTC

d_gene: TRBD2
j_gene: TRBJ2-5
v_gene: TRBV2
abundance: NA
len: 15
CDR3aa: CASRGGLAGQETQYF
CDR3nt: TGTGCCAGCAGAGGTGGACTAGCGGGGCAAGAGACCCAGTACTTC

d_gene: TRBD2
j_gene: TRBJ2-1
v_gene: TRBV19
abundance: NA
len: 15
CDR3aa: CASSILAGIGNEQFF
CDR3nt: TGTGCCAGTAGCATTCTAGCGGGAATTGGGAATGAGCAGTTCTTC

d_gene: NA
j_gene: TRBJ2-7
v_gene: TRBV5-4
abundance: many
len: 14
CDR3aa: CASTDRLSSYEQYF
CDR3nt: TGTGCCAGCACGGACAGACTTAGCTCCTACGAGCAGTACTTC

d_gene: NA
j_gene: TRBJ1-2
v_gene: TRBV2
abundance: many
len: 13
CDR3aa: CASSDQANYGYTF
CDR3nt: TGTGCCAGCAGTGACCAGGCGAACTATGGCTACACCTTC

d_gene: NA
j_gene: TRBJ2-6
v_gene: TRBV7-2
abundance: NA
len: 15
CDR3aa: CASSFRGPGANALTF
CDR3nt: TGTGCCAGCAGCTTTAGGGGCCCTGGGGCCAACGCCCTGACTTTC

d_gene: NA
j_gene: TRBJ2-2
v_gene: TRBV28
abundance: many
len: 14
CDR3aa: CASRLGGTTGELFF
CDR3nt: TGTGCCAGCAGATTAGGGGGTACAACCGGGGAGCTGTTTTTT

d_gene: NA
j_gene: TRBJ2-1
v_gene: TRBV29-1
abundance: NA
len: 15
CDR3aa: CSVEGLGGADNEQFF
CDR3nt: TGCAGCGTTGAAGGGCTAGGCGGAGCGGACAATGAGCAGTTCTTC

d_gene: TRBD2
j_gene: TRBJ2-7
v_gene: TRBV20-1
abundance: many
len: 14
CDR3aa: CSATLAAGTYEQYF
CDR3nt: TGCAGTGCCACACTAGCGGCAGGAACTTACGAGCAGTACTTC

d_gene: NA
j_gene: TRBJ1-2
v_gene: TRBV7-2
abundance: NA
len: 13
CDR3aa: CASSFGGVGGYTF
CDR3nt: TGTGCCAGCAGTTTCGGGGGCGTGGGTGGCTACACCTTC

d_gene: NA
j_gene: TRBJ2-2
v_gene: TRBV7-2
abundance: NA
len: 15
CDR3aa: CASSLALANTGELFF
CDR3nt: TGTGCCAGCAGCTTGGCACTCGCGAACACCGGGGAGCTGTTTTTT

d_gene: NA
j_gene: TRBJ2-5
v_gene: TRBV20-1
abundance: many
len: 12
CDR3aa: CSARDQAGRRYF
CDR3nt: TGCAGTGCTAGAGATCAAGCGGGTCGGCGGTACTTC

d_gene: NA
j_gene: TRBJ1-2
v_gene: TRBV29-1
abundance: many
len: 12
CDR3aa: CSVGMTANGYTF
CDR3nt: TGCAGCGTTGGGATGACAGCCAATGGCTACACCTTC

d_gene: NA
j_gene: TRBJ2-7
v_gene: TRBV5-4
abundance: many
len: 12
CDR3aa: CASSLDAVEQYF
CDR3nt: TGTGCCAGCAGCTTGGATGCGGTCGAGCAGTACTTC